Shown below are 16 T cell receptor beta chains from a single sample sequenced in a study of identical twins. TCRdb reprocessed the 5' RACE reads via MiXCR and lists one record per CDR3 protein. In the table there are roughly 1.6 million distinct CDR3 sequences, less than 40% of which are singletons. Sample: cord blood. The origin of the receptors is a newborn girl in good health.

This clonotype was detected only a few times. CDR3 in DNA: TGTGCCAGCAGCGGACTTAGCGGGGGGGCCCACAATGAGCAGTTCTTC. The encoded protein is CASSGLSGGAHNEQFF. The V call is TRBV9, the J call TRBJ2-1, with 11 bases fitting TRBD2. The CDR3 totals 16 residues. J was trimmed by 5 bases and V by 3 bases; bases with no gene match: 7. Germline-derived CDR1 and CDR2 are SGDLS and YYNGEE.

This clonotype was recorded at least ten times. The chain uses TRBV7-2 and TRBJ2-3; D is uncertain. V was pared by 5 bases and J by 3 bases, with 6 bases between. Germline CDR1 reads SGHTA; CDR2 reads FQGNSA. The CDR3 is 12 residues long. CDR3 region: CASSRQTDTQYF. CDR3 DNA sequence: TGTGCCAGCAGCCGCCAAACAGATACGCAGTATTTT.

The chain couples TRBV20-1 to TRBJ2-7, with D perhaps TRBD2 (5 bases). The CDR3 consists of 13 residues. V was pared by 3 bases and J by 0 bases, with 9 bases between. From germline, CDR1 is DFQATT and CDR2 SNEGSKA (reference sequence). DNA for the CDR3: TGCAGTGCTAGGGCTAGCCACTCCTACGAGCAGTACTTC. Protein: CSARASHSYEQYF.

The rearrangement links TRBV10-3 to TRBJ2-1; TRBD2 is a possible D gene (5 bases). The DNA end favors TRBJ2-7, so the J call may be wrong. CDR3 length: 15 amino acids. Germline V lookup: CDR1 ENHRY, CDR2 SYGVKD. CDR3 coding DNA: TGTGCCATCAGTGAGTCAGGGAGACTCCTCAATGAGCAGTACTTC. This translates into CAISESGRLLNEQYF.

In its sample, this clonotype was seen a few times. The CDR3 sequence: CASRPGQTDTQYF. The CDR3 nucleotides are TGCGCCAGCAGACCCGGACAAACAGATACGCAGTATTTT. This rearrangement joins TRBV5-1 to TRBJ2-3; D is perhaps TRBD1 (5 bases). Trimming shortened V by 5 bases and J by 3 bases, and 10 bases separated the two germline ends. The CDR3 has 13 amino acids. Germline lookup yields CDR1 SGHRS and CDR2 YFSETQ.

The chain recombines TRBV5-1 with TRBJ2-1, with 12 bases matching TRBD2. CDR3 length: 15 amino acids. V was pared by 3 bases and J by 8 bases, with 6 bases of the junction left unmatched. The germline V gene has CDR1 SGHRS and CDR2 YFSETQ. This CDR3 reads CASSSSGRAFDEQFF. The CDR3 nucleotides are TGCGCCAGCAGCTCTAGCGGGAGGGCCTTCGATGAGCAGTTCTTC.

In this sample, this clonotype turned up once. The gene calls are TRBV20-1 and TRBJ1-4; D may be TRBD1 (5 bases). The V gene lost 7 bases and the J gene lost 4 bases, with 13 bases spanning the gap. The CDR3 is made up of 13 amino acids. Germline loops: CDR1 DFQATT, CDR2 SNEGSKA (reference sequence). CDR3 protein: CSGGVRGNEKLFF. The DNA of the CDR3 is TGCAGTGGAGGGGTTAGGGGTAATGAAAAACTGTTTTTT.

The CDR3 here is CASSSHRSFQETQYF. The CDR3 region has the DNA TGCGCCAGCAGCTCACACAGGTCATTCCAAGAGACCCAGTACTTC. The chain couples TRBV5-1 to TRBJ2-5; tentative D call: TRBD1 (5 bases). This CDR3 is 15 amino acids long. Germline CDR1 reads SGHRS; CDR2 reads YFSETQ. Trimming took 3 bases from V and 1 from J, leaving 13 bases between them.

Only a few counts were recorded for this clonotype. The chain has TRBV7-2 and TRBJ2-1, with TRBD1 as a possible D gene (6 bases). The end of the DNA fits TRBJ2-7 better, so the J call may be wrong. Germline V gene sequence: CDR1 SGHTA, CDR2 FQGNSA. The CDR3 contains 15 residues. CDR3 bases: TGTGCCAGCAGCTCTGGGGGCGGCCGCTACAATGAGCAGTACTTC. Its protein product is CASSSGGGRYNEQYF.

This clonotype was counted only a few times. This sequence may be a read error, since a much larger clone differs from it by one base. The chain couples TRBV7-2 to TRBJ2-1; D is uncertain. TRBJ2-7 explains the end of the DNA better; the J call may be wrong. Germline values: CDR1 SGHTA, CDR2 FQGNSA. CDR3 length: 13 amino acids. CDR3 in DNA: TGTGCCAGCAGCTTAGGCCTCCTTAATGAGCAGTACTTC. Its protein product is CASSLGLLNEQYF.

The V and J genes are TRBV20-1 and TRBJ2-3; D call uncertain. CDR3 length equals 13 residues. Germline V gene lookup returns CDR1 DFQATT and CDR2 SNEGSKA (reference sequence). The DNA for the CDR3 is TGCAGGGCCACGGACCCGCGCACAGATACGCAGTATTTT. This encodes CRATDPRTDTQYF.

V and J are TRBV2 and TRBJ2-1; 7 nucleotides line up with TRBD2. Trimming took 7 bases from V and 10 from J; bases not matched to a gene: 16. The CDR3 is made up of 15 amino acids. The germline V gene encodes CDR1 SNHLY and CDR2 FYNNEI. CDR3 sequence: CASKTLAGLSYEQFF. The CDR3 bases are TGTGCCAGCAAGACGTTAGCGGGTCTTTCCTACGAGCAGTTCTTC.

The chain recombines TRBV29-1 with TRBJ2-7; 8 bases line up with TRBD1. V gave up 0 bases and J gave up 0 bases; unmatched junction bases: 10. This CDR3 is 17 amino acids long. Germline CDR1 is SQVTM and CDR2 is ANQGSEA. The CDR3 spells CSVEDQDRDRNSYEQYF. Here the CDR3 DNA reads TGCAGCGTTGAAGATCAAGACCGGGACAGGAACTCCTACGAGCAGTACTTC.

The genes are TRBV12-3 or TRBV12-4 and TRBJ2-1; no reliable D call. The V and J ends lost 4 bases and 2 bases respectively, with 9 bases between them. This CDR3 spans 14 amino acids. CDR3 DNA: TGTGCCAGCAGTTCGGATGTCGCCTACAATGAGCAGTTCTTC. It specifies CASSSDVAYNEQFF.

In this sample, this clonotype turned up a few times. V gene TRBV6-5 combines with J gene TRBJ2-1; 7 nucleotides agree with TRBD1. The assigned J gene may be wrong: the sequence end matches TRBJ2-7 better. There are 15 residues in the CDR3. Looked up from germline, CDR1 is MNHEY and CDR2 is SVGAGI. The CDR3 DNA reads TGTGCCAGCAGTTTGGACAGGAGCTCCTACAATGAGCAGTACTTC. Translated, it gives CASSLDRSSYNEQYF.

This clonotype was observed a few times. The chain recombines TRBV27 with TRBJ2-1, with TRBD1 identical over 8 bases. Looked up from germline, CDR1 is MNHEY and CDR2 is SMNVEV (reference sequence). The CDR3 is 14 residues long. V gave up 5 bases and J gave up 7 bases; unmatched junction bases: 7. CDR3 nucleotides: TGTGCCAGCAGTCCCCGGACAGGGAAAAATGAGCAGTTCTTC. Protein product: CASSPRTGKNEQFF.